This TCR beta chain emerged from a study of blood T cells in healthy people across ages. From germline, CDR1 is LNHNV and CDR2 YYDKDF (reference sequence). The V end lost 0 bases, the J end lost 11 bases, and 8 bases lay between the germline ends. This CDR3 comprises 12 residues. It was with a sample-barcoded 5' primer and a J-beta primer mix that a second PCR of roughly 7 to 12 cycles was run. A single record per CDR3 protein comes from TCRdb applying MiXCR to the 5' RACE reads. Here the sample spans hundreds of thousands of distinct CDR3 sequences, around 68% being singletons. J is TRBJ2-1 and V is TRBV15; D not resolved. The specimen was blood. The receptor was derived from a man younger than 45 in good health. CDR3 nucleotide sequence: TGTGCCACCAGCAGAGATAGTGGGAAGCAGTTCTTC. Its protein product is CATSRDSGKQFF.